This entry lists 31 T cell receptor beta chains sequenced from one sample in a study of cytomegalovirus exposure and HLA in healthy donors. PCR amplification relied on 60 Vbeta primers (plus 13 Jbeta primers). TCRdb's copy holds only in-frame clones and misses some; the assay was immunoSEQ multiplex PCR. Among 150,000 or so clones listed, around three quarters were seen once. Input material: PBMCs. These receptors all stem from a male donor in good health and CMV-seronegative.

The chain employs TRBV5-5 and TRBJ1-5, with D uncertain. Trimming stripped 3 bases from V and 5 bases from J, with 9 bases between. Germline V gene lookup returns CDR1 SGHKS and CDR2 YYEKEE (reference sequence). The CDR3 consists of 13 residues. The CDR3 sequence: CASSSDGDQPQHF. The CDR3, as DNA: TGTGCCAGCAGCTCGGACGGGGATCAGCCCCAGCATTTT.

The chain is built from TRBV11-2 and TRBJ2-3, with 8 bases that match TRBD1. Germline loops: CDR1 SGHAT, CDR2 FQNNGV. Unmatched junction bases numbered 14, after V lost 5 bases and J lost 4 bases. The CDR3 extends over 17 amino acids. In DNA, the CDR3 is TGTGCCAGCAGCGACCAAGAAGGACAGGGTAGCGCAGATACGCAGTATTTT. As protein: CASSDQEGQGSADTQYF.

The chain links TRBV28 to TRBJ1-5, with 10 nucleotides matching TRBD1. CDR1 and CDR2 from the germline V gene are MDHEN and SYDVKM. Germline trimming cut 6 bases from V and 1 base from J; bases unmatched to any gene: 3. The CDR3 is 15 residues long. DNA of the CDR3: TGTGCCAGCAGGGCGACAGGGGGCAGCAATCAGCCCCAGCATTTT. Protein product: CASRATGGSNQPQHF.

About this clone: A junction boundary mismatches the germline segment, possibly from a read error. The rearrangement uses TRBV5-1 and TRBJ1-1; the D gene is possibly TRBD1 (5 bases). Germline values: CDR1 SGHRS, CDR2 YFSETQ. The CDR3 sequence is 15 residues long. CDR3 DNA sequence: TGCGCCAGCAACTTGGGGCACTCGGGAGGGACTGAAGCTTTCTTT. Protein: CASNLGHSGGTEAFF.

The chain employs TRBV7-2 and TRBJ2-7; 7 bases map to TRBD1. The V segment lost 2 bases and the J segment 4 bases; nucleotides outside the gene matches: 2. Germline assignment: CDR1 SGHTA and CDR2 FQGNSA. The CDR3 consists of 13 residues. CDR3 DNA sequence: TGTGCCAGCAGCTTATGGGACAGTTACGAGCAGTACTTC. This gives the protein CASSLWDSYEQYF. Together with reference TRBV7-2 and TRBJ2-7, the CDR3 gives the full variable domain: GAGVSQSPSNKVTEKGKDVELRCDPISGHTALYWYRQSLGQGLEFLIYFQGNSAPDKSGLPSDRFSAERTGGSVSTLTIQRTQQEDSAVYLCASSLWDSYEQYFGPGTRLTVT.

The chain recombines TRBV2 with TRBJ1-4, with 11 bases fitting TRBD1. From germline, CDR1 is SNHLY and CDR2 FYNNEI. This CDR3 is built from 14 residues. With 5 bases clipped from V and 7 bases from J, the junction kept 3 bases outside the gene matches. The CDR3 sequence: CASSFGTGGEKLFF. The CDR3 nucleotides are TGTGCCAGCAGTTTCGGGACAGGGGGTGAAAAACTGTTTTTT.

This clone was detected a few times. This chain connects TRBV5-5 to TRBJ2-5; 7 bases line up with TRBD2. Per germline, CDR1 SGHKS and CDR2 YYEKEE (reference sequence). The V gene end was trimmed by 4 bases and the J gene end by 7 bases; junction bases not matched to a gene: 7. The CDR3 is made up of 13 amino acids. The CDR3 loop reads CASSPTSIGTQYF. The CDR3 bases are TGTGCCAGCAGCCCGACTAGCATAGGGACCCAGTACTTC.

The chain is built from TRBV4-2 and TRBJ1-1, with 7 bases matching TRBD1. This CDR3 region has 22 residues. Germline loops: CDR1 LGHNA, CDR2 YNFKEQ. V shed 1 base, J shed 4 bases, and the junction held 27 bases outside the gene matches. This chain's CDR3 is CASSQVLGPDQQGNQGVTEAFF. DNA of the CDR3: TGTGCCAGCAGCCAAGTTTTAGGTCCCGACCAACAGGGAAATCAGGGGGTCACTGAAGCTTTCTTT.

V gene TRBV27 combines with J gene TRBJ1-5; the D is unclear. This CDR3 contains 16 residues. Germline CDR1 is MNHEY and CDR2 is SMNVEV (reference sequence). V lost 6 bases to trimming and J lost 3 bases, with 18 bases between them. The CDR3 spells CASSRGGPLVNQPQHF. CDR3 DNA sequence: TGTGCCAGCAGCCGGGGAGGACCCTTGGTCAATCAGCCCCAGCATTTT.

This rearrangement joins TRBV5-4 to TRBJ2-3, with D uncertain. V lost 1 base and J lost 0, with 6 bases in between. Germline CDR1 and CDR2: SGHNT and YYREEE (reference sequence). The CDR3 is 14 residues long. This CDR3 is CASSLSSSTDTQYF. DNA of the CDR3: TGTGCCAGCAGCTTGTCGTCGAGCACAGATACGCAGTATTTT.

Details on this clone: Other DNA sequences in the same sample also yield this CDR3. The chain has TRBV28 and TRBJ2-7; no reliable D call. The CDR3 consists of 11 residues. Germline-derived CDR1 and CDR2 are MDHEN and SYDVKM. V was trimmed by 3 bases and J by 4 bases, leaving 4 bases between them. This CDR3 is CASSLRYEQYF. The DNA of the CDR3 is TGTGCCAGCAGTTTGCGATACGAGCAGTACTTC.

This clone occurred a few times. The CDR3 here is CASSLLTGTVEQYF. Written as DNA, the CDR3 is TGTGCCAGCAGTTTACTGACAGGTACGGTCGAGCAGTACTTC. The chain joins TRBV27 to TRBJ2-7; a weak D match, TRBD1 (6 bases). This CDR3 has 14 amino acids. Germline V gene sequence: CDR1 MNHEY, CDR2 SMNVEV (reference sequence). V lost 2 bases and J 6 bases, leaving 14 bases between the germline ends.

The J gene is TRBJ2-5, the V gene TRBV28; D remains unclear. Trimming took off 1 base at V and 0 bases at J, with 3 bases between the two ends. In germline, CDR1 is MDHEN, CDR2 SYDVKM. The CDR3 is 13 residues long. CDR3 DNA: TGTGCCAGCAGTTTATTATACCAAGAGACCCAGTACTTC. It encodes CASSLLYQETQYF.

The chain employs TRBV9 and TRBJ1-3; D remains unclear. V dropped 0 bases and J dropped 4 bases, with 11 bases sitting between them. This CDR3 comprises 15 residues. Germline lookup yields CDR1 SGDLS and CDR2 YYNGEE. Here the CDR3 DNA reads TGTGCCAGCAGCGTAGGGCGGGTCCCCGGAAACACCATATATTTT. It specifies CASSVGRVPGNTIYF.

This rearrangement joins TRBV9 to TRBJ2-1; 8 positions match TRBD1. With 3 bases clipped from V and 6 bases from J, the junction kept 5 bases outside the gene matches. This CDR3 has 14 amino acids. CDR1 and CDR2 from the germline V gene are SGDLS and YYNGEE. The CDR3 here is CASSDRTGSNEQFF. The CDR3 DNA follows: TGTGCCAGCAGCGATCGGACAGGGAGCAATGAGCAGTTCTTC.

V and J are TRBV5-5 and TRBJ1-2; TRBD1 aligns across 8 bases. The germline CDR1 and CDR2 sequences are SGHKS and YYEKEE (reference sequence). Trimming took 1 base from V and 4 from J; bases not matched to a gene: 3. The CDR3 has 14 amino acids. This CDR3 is CASSLSGQGYGYTF. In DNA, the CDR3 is TGTGCCAGCAGCTTGTCTGGACAGGGCTATGGCTACACCTTC.

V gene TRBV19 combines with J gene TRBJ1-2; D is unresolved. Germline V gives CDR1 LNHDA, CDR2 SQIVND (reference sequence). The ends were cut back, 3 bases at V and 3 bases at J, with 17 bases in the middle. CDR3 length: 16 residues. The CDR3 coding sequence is TGTGCCAGTAGTATCTCCATGTTGGGTGGAGACTATGGCTACACCTTC. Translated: CASSISMLGGDYGYTF.

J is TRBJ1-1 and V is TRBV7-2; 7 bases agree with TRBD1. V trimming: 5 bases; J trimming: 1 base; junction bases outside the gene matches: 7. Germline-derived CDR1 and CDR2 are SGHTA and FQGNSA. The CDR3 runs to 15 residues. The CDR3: CASSPDRVWNTEAFF. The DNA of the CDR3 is TGTGCCAGCAGCCCAGACAGGGTTTGGAACACTGAAGCTTTCTTT.

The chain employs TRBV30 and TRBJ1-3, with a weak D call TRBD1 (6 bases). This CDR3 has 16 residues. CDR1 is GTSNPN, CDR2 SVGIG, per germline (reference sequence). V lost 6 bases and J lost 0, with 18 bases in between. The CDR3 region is CACRPQGMSSGNTIYF. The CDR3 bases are TGTGCCTGCCGTCCCCAGGGGATGAGCTCTGGAAACACCATATATTTT. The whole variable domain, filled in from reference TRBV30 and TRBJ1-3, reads SQTIHQWPATLVQPVGSPLSLECTVEGTSNPNLYWYRQAAGRGLQLLFYSVGIGQISSEVPQNLSASRPQDRQFILSSKKLLLSDSGFYLCACRPQGMSSGNTIYFGEGSWLTVV.

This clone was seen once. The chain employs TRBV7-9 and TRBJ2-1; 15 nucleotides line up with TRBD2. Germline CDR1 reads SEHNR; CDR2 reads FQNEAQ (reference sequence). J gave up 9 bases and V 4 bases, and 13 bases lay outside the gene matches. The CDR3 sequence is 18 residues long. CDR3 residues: CASSSGLAGGQPPLEQFF. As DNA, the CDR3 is TGTGCCAGCAGCTCGGGACTAGCGGGGGGCCAACCTCCCCTTGAGCAGTTCTTC.

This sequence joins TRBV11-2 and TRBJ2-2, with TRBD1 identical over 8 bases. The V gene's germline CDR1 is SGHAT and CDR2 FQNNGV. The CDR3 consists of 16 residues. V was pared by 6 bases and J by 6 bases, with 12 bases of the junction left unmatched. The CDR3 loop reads CASSYRRTGYAGELFF. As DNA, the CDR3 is TGTGCCAGCAGTTACCGCCGGACAGGGTATGCCGGGGAGCTGTTTTTT.

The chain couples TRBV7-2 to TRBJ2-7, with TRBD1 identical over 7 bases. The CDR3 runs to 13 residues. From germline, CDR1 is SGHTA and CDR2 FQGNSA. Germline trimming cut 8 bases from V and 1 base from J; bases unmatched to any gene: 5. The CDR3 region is CASQGTASYEQYF. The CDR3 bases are TGTGCCAGCCAGGGGACAGCATCCTACGAGCAGTACTTC.

CDR3 sequence reads: CAITGPKEGGYGYTF. DNA for the CDR3: TGTGCCATCACCGGGCCAAAAGAAGGGGGCTATGGCTACACCTTC. This rearrangement joins TRBV10-3 to TRBJ1-2; TRBD1 might be the D (6 bases). This CDR3 comprises 15 residues. Germline CDR1 and CDR2: ENHRY and SYGVKD. V was pared by 7 bases and J by 4 bases, with 19 bases between.

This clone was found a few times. The CDR3 here is CASSTLPGNTYNEQFF. The CDR3 DNA is TGTGCCAGTAGTACCCTCCCGGGTAATACCTACAATGAGCAGTTCTTC. This chain links TRBV19 with TRBJ2-1; D remains unclear. Germline CDR1 is LNHDA and CDR2 is SQIVND (reference sequence). The germline V and J ends were trimmed by 4 bases and 2 bases, with 15 bases remaining between them. CDR3 length: 16 residues. The whole variable domain, filled in from reference TRBV19 and TRBJ2-1, reads DGGITQSPKYLFRKEGQNVTLSCEQNLNHDAMYWYRQDPGQGLRLIYYSQIVNDFQKGDIAEGYSVSREKKESFPLTVTSAQKNPTAFYLCASSTLPGNTYNEQFFGPGTRLTVL.

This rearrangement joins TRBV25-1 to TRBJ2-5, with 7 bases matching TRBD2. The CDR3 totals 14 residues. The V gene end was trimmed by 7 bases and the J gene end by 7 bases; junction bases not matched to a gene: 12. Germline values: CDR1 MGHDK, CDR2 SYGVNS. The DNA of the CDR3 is TGTGCCAGCACCTCTCCGGGGAGGGGAGGGACCCAGTACTTC. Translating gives CASTSPGRGGTQYF. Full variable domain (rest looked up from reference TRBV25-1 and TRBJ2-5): EADIYQTPRYLVIGTGKKITLECSQTMGHDKMYWYQQDPGMELHLIHYSYGVNSTEKGDLSSESTVSRIRTEHFPLTLESARPSHTSQYLCASTSPGRGGTQYFGPGTRLLVL.

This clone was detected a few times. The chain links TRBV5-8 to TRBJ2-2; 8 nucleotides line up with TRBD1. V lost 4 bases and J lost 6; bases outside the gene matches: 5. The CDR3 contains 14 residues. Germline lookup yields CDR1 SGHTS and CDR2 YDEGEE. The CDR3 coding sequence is TGTGCCAGCAGCCCCCGGACAGGGCCCGGGGAGCTGTTTTTT. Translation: CASSPRTGPGELFF.

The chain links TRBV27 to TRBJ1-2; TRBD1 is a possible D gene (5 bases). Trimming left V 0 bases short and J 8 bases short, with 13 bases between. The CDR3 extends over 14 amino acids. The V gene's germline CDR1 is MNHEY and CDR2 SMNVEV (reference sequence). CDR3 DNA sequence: TGTGCCAGCAGTTTATCAGGGGTGCTGAAGGGCTACACCTTC. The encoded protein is CASSLSGVLKGYTF.

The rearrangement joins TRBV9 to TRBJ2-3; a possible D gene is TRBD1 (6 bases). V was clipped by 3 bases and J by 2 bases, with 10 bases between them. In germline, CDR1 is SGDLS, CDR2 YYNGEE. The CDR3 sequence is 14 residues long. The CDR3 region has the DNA TGTGCCAGCAGCGCCCAGGGGTCCACAGATACGCAGTATTTT. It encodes CASSAQGSTDTQYF.

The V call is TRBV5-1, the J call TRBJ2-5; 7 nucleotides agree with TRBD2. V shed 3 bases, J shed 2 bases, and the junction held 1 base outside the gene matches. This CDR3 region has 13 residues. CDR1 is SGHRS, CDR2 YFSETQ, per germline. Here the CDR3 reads CASSSGLQETQYF. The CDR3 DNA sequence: TGCGCCAGCAGCTCGGGACTACAAGAGACCCAGTACTTC.

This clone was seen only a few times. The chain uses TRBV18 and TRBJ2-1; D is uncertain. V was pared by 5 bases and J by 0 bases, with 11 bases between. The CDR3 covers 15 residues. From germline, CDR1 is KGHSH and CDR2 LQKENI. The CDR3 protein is CASSSSQSSYNEQFF. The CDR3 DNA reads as TGTGCCAGCTCATCCTCACAAAGCTCCTACAATGAGCAGTTCTTC. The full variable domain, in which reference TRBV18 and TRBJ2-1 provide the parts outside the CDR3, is NAGVMQNPRHLVRRRGQEARLRCSPMKGHSHVYWYRQLPEEGLKFMVYLQKENIIDESGMPKERFSAEFPKEGPSILRIQQVVRGDSAAYFCASSSSQSSYNEQFFGPGTRLTVL.

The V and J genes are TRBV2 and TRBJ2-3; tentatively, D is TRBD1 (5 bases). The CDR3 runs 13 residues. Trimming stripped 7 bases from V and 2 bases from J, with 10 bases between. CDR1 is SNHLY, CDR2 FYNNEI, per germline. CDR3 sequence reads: CASKQEFTDTQYF. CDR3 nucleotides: TGTGCCAGCAAACAGGAGTTCACAGATACGCAGTATTTT.